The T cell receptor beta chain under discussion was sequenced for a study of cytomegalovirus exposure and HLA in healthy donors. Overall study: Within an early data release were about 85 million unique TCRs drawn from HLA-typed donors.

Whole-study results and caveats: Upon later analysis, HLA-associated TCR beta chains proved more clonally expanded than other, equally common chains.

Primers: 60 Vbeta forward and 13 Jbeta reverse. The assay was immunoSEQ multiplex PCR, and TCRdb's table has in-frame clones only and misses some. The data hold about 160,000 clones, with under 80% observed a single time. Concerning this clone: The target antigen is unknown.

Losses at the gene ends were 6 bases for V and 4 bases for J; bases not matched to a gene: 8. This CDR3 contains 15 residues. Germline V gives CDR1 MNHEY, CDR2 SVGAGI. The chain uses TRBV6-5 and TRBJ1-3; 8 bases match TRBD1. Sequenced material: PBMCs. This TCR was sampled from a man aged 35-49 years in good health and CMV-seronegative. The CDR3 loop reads CASRPNRDRGNTIYF. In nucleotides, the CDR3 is TGTGCCAGCAGGCCCAACCGGGACAGGGGAAACACCATATATTTT.